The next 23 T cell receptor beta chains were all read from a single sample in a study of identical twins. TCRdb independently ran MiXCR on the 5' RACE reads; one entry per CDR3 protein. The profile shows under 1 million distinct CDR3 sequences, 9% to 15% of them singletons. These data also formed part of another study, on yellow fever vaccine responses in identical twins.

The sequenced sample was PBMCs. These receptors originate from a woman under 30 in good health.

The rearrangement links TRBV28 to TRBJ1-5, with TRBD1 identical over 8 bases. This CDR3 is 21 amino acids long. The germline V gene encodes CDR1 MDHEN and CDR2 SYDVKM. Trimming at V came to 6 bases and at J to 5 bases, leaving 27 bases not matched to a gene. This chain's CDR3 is CASSFGLFCSGSTGADQPQHF. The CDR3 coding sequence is TGTGCCAGCAGCTTCGGTCTCTTCTGCTCGGGGTCGACAGGGGCCGATCAGCCCCAGCATTTT.

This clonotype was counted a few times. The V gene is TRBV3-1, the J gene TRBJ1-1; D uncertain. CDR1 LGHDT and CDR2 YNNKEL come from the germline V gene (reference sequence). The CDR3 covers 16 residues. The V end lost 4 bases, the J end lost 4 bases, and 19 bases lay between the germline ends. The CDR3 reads CASSPESWGLGTEAFF. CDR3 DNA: TGTGCCAGCAGCCCCGAGTCCTGGGGATTGGGCACTGAAGCTTTCTTT.

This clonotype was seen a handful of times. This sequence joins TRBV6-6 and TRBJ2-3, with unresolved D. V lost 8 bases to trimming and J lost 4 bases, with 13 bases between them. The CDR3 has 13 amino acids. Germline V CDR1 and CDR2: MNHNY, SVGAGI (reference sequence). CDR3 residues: CASHLRVADTQYF. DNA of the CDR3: TGTGCCAGCCACCTAAGGGTAGCAGATACGCAGTATTTT.

The CDR3 is CATSEDRRDEQYV. In nucleotides, the CDR3 is TGTGCCACCAGTGAGGACAGGCGCGACGAGCAGTACGTC. V and J are TRBV15 and TRBJ2-7, with TRBD1 matching over 7 bases. V gave up 6 bases and J gave up 5 bases; unmatched junction bases: 7. The germline V gene has CDR1 LNHNV and CDR2 YYDKDF (reference sequence). This CDR3 contains 13 residues.

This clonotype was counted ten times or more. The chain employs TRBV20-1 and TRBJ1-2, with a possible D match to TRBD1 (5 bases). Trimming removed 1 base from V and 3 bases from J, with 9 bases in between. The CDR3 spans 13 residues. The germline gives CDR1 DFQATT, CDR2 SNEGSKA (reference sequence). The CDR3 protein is CSARAGNHYGYTF. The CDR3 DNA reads TGCAGTGCTAGAGCAGGGAATCACTATGGCTACACCTTC.

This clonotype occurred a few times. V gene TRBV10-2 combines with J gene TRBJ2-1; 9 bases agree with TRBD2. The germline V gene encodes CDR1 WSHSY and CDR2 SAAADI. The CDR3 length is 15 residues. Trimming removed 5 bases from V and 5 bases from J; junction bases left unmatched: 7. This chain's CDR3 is CASSPPAGGDNEQFF. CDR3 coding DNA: TGCGCCAGCAGTCCCCCAGCGGGAGGCGACAATGAGCAGTTCTTC.

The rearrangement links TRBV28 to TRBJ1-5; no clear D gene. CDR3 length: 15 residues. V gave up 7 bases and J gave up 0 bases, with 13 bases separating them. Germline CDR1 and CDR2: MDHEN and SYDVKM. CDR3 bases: TGTGCCAGCAAGGGAGGAGTAGTTAGCAATCAGCCCCAGCATTTT. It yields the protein CASKGGVVSNQPQHF.

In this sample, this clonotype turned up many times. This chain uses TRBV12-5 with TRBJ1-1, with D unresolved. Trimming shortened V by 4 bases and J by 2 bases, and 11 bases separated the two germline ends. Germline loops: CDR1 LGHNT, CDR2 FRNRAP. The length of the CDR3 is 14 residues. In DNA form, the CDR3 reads TGTGCTAGTGGTTCCGGACGGCTAAACACTGAAGCTTTCTTT. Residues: CASGSGRLNTEAFF.

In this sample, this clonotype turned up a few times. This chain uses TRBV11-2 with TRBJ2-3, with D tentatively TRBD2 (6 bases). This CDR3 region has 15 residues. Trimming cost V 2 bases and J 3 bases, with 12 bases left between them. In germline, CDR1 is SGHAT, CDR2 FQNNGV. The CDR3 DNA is TGTGCCAGCAGCTTACGGGAGTCGGGGACAGATACGCAGTATTTT. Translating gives CASSLRESGTDTQYF.

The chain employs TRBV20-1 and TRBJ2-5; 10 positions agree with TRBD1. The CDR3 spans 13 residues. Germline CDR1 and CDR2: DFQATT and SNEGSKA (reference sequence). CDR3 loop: CSPRDRGKETQYF. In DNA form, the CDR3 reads TGCAGCCCCCGGGACAGGGGCAAAGAGACCCAGTACTTC.

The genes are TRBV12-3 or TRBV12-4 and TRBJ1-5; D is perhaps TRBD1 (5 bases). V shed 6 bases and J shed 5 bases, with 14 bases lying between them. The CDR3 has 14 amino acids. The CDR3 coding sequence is TGTGCCAGCAGGGCAACGGGGGGGGATCAGCCCCAGCATTTT. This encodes CASRATGGDQPQHF.

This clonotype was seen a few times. The CDR3 region has the DNA TGTGCCAGCAGCTTCCACATCACGGGACCCGACACCGGGGAGCTGTTTTTT. This translates into CASSFHITGPDTGELFF. The chain is built from TRBV7-9 and TRBJ2-2, with D perhaps matching TRBD1 or TRBD2 (5 bases each). Germline V lookup: CDR1 SEHNR, CDR2 FQNEAQ (reference sequence). V lost 3 bases and J lost 3, with 17 bases in between. The CDR3 loop spans 17 amino acids.

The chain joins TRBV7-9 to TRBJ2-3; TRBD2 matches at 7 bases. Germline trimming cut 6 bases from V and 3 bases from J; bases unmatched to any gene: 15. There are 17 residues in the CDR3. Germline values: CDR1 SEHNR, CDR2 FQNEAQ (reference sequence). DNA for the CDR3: TGTGCCAGCAGGGGTCCTCCGGAGCGGGATAGGACAGATACGCAGTATTTT. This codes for CASRGPPERDRTDTQYF.

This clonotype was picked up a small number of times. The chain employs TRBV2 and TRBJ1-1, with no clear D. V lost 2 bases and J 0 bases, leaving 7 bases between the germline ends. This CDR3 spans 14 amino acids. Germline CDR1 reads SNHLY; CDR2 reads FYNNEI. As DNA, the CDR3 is TGTGCCAGCAGTGAATTACTGGTGAACACTGAAGCTTTCTTT. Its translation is CASSELLVNTEAFF.

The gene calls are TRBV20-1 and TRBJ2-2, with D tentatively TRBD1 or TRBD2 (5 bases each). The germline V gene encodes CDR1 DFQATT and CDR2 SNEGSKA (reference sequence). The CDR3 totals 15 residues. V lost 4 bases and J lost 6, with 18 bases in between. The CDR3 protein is CSATSGRKVAGELFF. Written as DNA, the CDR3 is TGCAGTGCTACCTCGGGACGGAAGGTAGCCGGGGAGCTGTTTTTT.

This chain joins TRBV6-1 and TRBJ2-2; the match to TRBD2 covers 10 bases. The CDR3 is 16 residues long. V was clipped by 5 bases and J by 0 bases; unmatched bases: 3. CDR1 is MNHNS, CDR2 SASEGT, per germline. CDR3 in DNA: TGTGCCAGCAGTCGAGCGGGAGGGGCGAACACCGGGGAGCTGTTTTTT. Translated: CASSRAGGANTGELFF.

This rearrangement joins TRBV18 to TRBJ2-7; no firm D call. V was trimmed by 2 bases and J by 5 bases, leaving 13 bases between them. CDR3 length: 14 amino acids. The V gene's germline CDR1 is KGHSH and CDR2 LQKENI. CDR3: CASSPAVIGHEQYF. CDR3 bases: TGTGCCAGCTCACCAGCGGTCATTGGCCACGAGCAGTACTTC.

CDR3 in amino acids: CASKPSGSDYEQYF. CDR3 in DNA: TGCGCCAGCAAACCGAGCGGGAGTGACTACGAGCAGTACTTC. V is TRBV10-2 and J is TRBJ2-7, with TRBD2 matching over 8 bases. This CDR3 is built from 14 residues. The V and J ends lost 7 bases and 3 bases, in that order; junction bases with no gene match: 8. Germline values: CDR1 WSHSY, CDR2 SAAADI.

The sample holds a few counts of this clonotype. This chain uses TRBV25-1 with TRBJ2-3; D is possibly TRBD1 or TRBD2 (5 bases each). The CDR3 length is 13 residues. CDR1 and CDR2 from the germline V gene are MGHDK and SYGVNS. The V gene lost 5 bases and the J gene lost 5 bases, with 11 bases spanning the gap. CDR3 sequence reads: CASSRPGRDTQYF. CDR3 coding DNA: TGTGCCAGCAGTCGACCAGGGAGAGATACGCAGTATTTT.

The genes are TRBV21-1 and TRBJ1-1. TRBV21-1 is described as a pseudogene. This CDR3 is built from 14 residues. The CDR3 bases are TGTGCCAGCAGCAAAATGTGGGTCGACACTGAAGCTTTCTTT. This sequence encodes CASSKMWVDTEAFF.

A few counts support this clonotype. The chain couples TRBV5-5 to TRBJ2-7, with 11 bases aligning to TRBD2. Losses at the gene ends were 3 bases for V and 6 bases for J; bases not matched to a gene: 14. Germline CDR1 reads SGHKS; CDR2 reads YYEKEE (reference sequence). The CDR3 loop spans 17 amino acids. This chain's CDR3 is CASSSYSLAGGVGEQYF. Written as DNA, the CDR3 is TGTGCCAGCAGCTCCTACTCTCTAGCGGGAGGAGTTGGCGAGCAGTACTTC.

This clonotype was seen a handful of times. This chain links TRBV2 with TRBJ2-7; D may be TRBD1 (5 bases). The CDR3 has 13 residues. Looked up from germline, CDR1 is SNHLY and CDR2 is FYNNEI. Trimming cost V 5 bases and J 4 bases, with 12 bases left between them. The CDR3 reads CASSQGIDYEQYF. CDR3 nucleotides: TGTGCCAGCAGTCAGGGTATTGATTACGAGCAGTACTTC.

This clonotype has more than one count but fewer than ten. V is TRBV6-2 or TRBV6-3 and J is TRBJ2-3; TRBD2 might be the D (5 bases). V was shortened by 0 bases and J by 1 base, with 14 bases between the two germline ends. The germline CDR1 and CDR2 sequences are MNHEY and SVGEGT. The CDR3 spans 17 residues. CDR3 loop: CASSYSRSGDGTDTQYF. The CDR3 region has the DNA TGTGCCAGCAGTTACTCGAGGAGCGGAGATGGCACAGATACGCAGTATTTT.